The 25 T cell receptor beta chains reported below all come from one sample, sequenced in a study of blood T cells in healthy people across ages. A second roughly 6 to 11 cycle PCR used barcoded and J-beta primers. TCRdb ran MiXCR on the 5' RACE reads and lists one entry per CDR3 protein. The sample carries roughly 1.5 million distinct CDR3 sequences, 42% recorded once. What was sequenced was blood. The source is a woman between 18 and 29 years old in good health.

This chain links TRBV4-1 with TRBJ2-4, with D perhaps matching TRBD1 (6 bases). The V end lost 1 base, the J end lost 0 bases, and 16 bases lay between the germline ends. Germline V gene lookup returns CDR1 MGHRA and CDR2 YSYEKL. The CDR3 is 18 residues long. The CDR3 reads CASSQAYYRDKAKNIQYF. CDR3 nucleotides: TGCGCCAGCAGCCAAGCTTACTACAGGGATAAAGCCAAAAACATTCAGTACTTC.

The V call is TRBV25-1, the J call TRBJ1-4; TRBD1 might be the D (5 bases). The germline V gene encodes CDR1 MGHDK and CDR2 SYGVNS. The V end was cut by 2 bases, the J end by 5 bases, with 12 bases between. This CDR3 has 15 amino acids. The CDR3 nucleotides read TGTGCCAGCAGTGAAGGGACTAGGAAAAATGAAAAACTGTTTTTT. Translation: CASSEGTRKNEKLFF.

This clonotype was picked up one time. Mismatch with germline at one junction end may stem from a read error. This sequence joins TRBV12-3 or TRBV12-4 and TRBJ2-3, with D tentatively TRBD2 (5 bases). The CDR3 consists of 11 residues. CDR3 residues: CASGSGDAQYF. CDR3 DNA sequence: TGTGCCAGCGGGAGCGGAGATGCGCAGTATTTT.

This clonotype was counted between two and nine times. The J gene is TRBJ2-3, the V gene TRBV5-1; tentatively, D is TRBD2 (5 bases). Between the trimmed V and J ends, which lost 2 bases and 2 bases, there was a span of 15 bases. The CDR3 consists of 16 residues. Germline values: CDR1 SGHRS, CDR2 YFSETQ. The CDR3, as DNA: TGCGCCAGCAGCTTTGGGCGGGCCGCTGCCACAGATACGCAGTATTTT. It translates to CASSFGRAAATDTQYF.

This rearrangement joins TRBV7-2 to TRBJ1-1; D is perhaps TRBD1 (5 bases). V lost 5 bases, J lost 4 bases, and 11 bases lay in between. This CDR3 is built from 13 residues. In germline, CDR1 is SGHTA, CDR2 FQGNSA. CDR3 residues: CASSRSGVTEAFF. As DNA, the CDR3 is TGTGCCAGCAGCCGGTCGGGGGTCACTGAAGCTTTCTTT.

The chain employs TRBV7-2 and TRBJ2-1; the match to TRBD2 covers 11 bases. The junction had 13 bases not matched to a gene; V was cut back by 1 base and J by 8 bases. The CDR3 has 18 amino acids. CDR1 and CDR2 (germline): SGHTA, FQGNSA. The CDR3 bases are TGTGCCAGCAGCTTAGGGGGACGGGGTAGCGGGAGGGCGTATGAGCAGTTCTTC. Its translation is CASSLGGRGSGRAYEQFF. Supplemented by reference TRBV7-2 and TRBJ2-1, the full variable domain reads GAGVSQSPSNKVTEKGKDVELRCDPISGHTALYWYRQSLGQGLEFLIYFQGNSAPDKSGLPSDRFSAERTGGSVSTLTIQRTQQEDSAVYLCASSLGGRGSGRAYEQFFGPGTRLTVL.

The V and J genes are TRBV5-6 and TRBJ2-1; TRBD2 matches 7 bases. J lost 12 bases, V lost 2 bases, and 8 bases had no gene match. Germline values: CDR1 SGHDT, CDR2 YYEEEE. The length of the CDR3 is 13 residues. The DNA of the CDR3 is TGTGCCAGCAGCTTTGGGACTATACAACGGCAGTTCTTC. Translating gives CASSFGTIQRQFF.

V is TRBV30 and J is TRBJ2-7; D is undetermined. Germline V gene lookup returns CDR1 GTSNPN and CDR2 SVGIG (reference sequence). Trimming pared 1 base from V and 0 bases from J, leaving 16 bases between. This CDR3 has 16 residues. CDR3 sequence (DNA): TGTGCCTGGAGTGCCAGGCCGGCAGAAAGCTCCTACGAGCAGTACTTC. Its protein product is CAWSARPAESSYEQYF. The variable domain in full, completed from reference TRBV30 and TRBJ2-7, reads SQTIHQWPATLVQPVGSPLSLECTVEGTSNPNLYWYRQAAGRGLQLLFYSVGIGQISSEVPQNLSASRPQDRQFILSSKKLLLSDSGFYLCAWSARPAESSYEQYFGPGTRLTVT.

The V call is TRBV7-9, the J call TRBJ2-1; the D gene is possibly TRBD1 (6 bases). CDR1 and CDR2 from the germline V gene are SEHNR and FQNEAQ (reference sequence). The CDR3 is 13 residues long. V was pared by 1 base and J by 11 bases, with 12 bases between. The CDR3 loop reads CASSLEGVTKQFF. As DNA, the CDR3 is TGTGCCAGCAGCTTAGAGGGGGTAACCAAGCAGTTCTTC.

In this sample, this clonotype turned up a few times. The J gene is TRBJ2-7, the V gene TRBV4-3, with D hard to call. V was clipped by 1 base and J by 6 bases, with 13 bases between them. The CDR3 spans 14 residues. The germline gives CDR1 LGHNA, CDR2 YSLEER. This CDR3 is CASSQGAPPSEQYF. For the CDR3, the DNA is TGCGCCAGCAGCCAAGGGGCCCCTCCAAGCGAGCAGTACTTC.

CDR3 sequence: CASGPGLVRTDTQYF. The CDR3, as DNA: TGTGCCAGCGGCCCCGGACTGGTGAGAACAGATACGCAGTATTTT. This chain joins TRBV12-3 or TRBV12-4 and TRBJ2-3, with D perhaps matching TRBD2 (5 bases). This CDR3 has 15 residues. Trimming stripped 8 bases from V and 3 bases from J, with 18 bases between.

This clonotype was recorded a few times. This chain joins TRBV5-1 and TRBJ2-1, with 7 bases fitting TRBD2. Germline CDR1 reads SGHRS; CDR2 reads YFSETQ. This CDR3 contains 13 residues. V lost 4 bases to trimming and J lost 13 bases; unmatched junction nucleotides: 11. The CDR3 bases are TGCGCCAGCAGCGGGAGGACGACTAGCCGTCAGTTCTTC. It encodes CASSGRTTSRQFF. The full variable domain, with the rest looked up from reference TRBV5-1 and TRBJ2-1, is KAGVTQTPRYLIKTRGQQVTLSCSPISGHRSVSWYQQTPGQGLQFLFEYFSETQRNKGNFPGRFSGRQFSNSRSEMNVSTLELGDSALYLCASSGRTTSRQFFGPGTRLTVL.

This chain uses TRBV9 with TRBJ2-5; D is unclear. Germline lookup yields CDR1 SGDLS and CDR2 YYNGEE. The CDR3 is 16 amino acids. Trimming removed 0 bases from V and 3 bases from J, with 15 bases in between. Here the CDR3 DNA reads TGTGCCAGCAGCGTAGCTCTCCACCGAACCGAAGAGACCCAGTACTTC. This gives the protein CASSVALHRTEETQYF.

The rearrangement links TRBV29-1 to TRBJ2-2; maybe TRBD2 (6 bases). Germline-derived CDR1 and CDR2 are SQVTM and ANQGSEA. V lost 4 bases and J lost 5, with 14 bases in between. The CDR3 consists of 14 residues. The CDR3 sequence is CSVVYLARTGELFF. CDR3 sequence (DNA): TGCAGCGTTGTATACCTAGCGAGGACCGGGGAGCTGTTTTTT.

The rearrangement links TRBV24-1 to TRBJ2-5; D unclear. The DNA end is a closer match to TRBJ2-7, so the J assignment may be wrong. This CDR3 comprises 11 residues. CDR1 KGHDR and CDR2 SFDVKD come from the germline V gene. The CDR3 sequence: CATIALSEQYF. The CDR3, as DNA: TGTGCCACCATTGCCTTGTCCGAGCAGTACTTC.

Written as DNA, the CDR3 is TGTGCCAGCCGACCGGACAGGGGTTTGAACACTGAAGCTTTCTTT. Protein sequence: CASRPDRGLNTEAFF. The chain recombines TRBV7-9 with TRBJ1-1, with 9 bases identical to TRBD1. CDR3 size: 15 residues. The germline V gene encodes CDR1 SEHNR and CDR2 FQNEAQ (reference sequence). With V trimmed by 8 bases and J by 0 bases, 7 bases remained unmatched.

This clonotype turned up a few times. The rearrangement joins TRBV6-1 to TRBJ2-6; D might be TRBD2 (6 bases). Trimming removed 6 bases at V and 0 bases at J, with 9 bases between. Germline lookup yields CDR1 MNHNS and CDR2 SASEGT. CDR3 size: 15 residues. CDR3 DNA sequence: TGTGCCAGCAGGTTGGGGGGCTCTGGGGCCAACGTCCTGACTTTC. Its translation is CASRLGGSGANVLTF.

This clonotype was counted ten times or more. The chain joins TRBV2 to TRBJ2-1; 9 bases agree with TRBD1. The CDR3 covers 15 residues. V shed 6 bases and J 5 bases; nucleotides not matched to a gene: 8. Germline-derived CDR1 and CDR2 are SNHLY and FYNNEI. As DNA, the CDR3 is TGTGCCAGCAGCGAAACAGGGGGCGAGAACAATGAGCAGTTCTTC. It specifies CASSETGGENNEQFF.

V gene TRBV24-1 combines with J gene TRBJ2-1; D remains ambiguous. V lost 4 bases and J 8 bases, leaving 11 bases between the germline ends. The CDR3 contains 13 residues. Germline values: CDR1 KGHDR, CDR2 SFDVKD. The CDR3 nucleotides are TGTGCCACCAGTGAGCCTGGTCTGTATGAGCAGTTCTTC. This sequence encodes CATSEPGLYEQFF.

This chain connects TRBV20-1 to TRBJ2-3, with 7 bases fitting TRBD2. V was clipped by 2 bases and J by 5 bases; unmatched bases: 1. The CDR3 covers 12 residues. Germline assignment: CDR1 DFQATT and CDR2 SNEGSKA (reference sequence). CDR3 in amino acids: CSARRGVDTQYF. The CDR3 DNA reads as TGCAGTGCTAGACGGGGGGTAGATACGCAGTATTTT.

In regard to this clonotype: A much larger clone differs from this one at a single base, so this may be a read error. V usage is TRBV4-3 and J usage is TRBJ2-1; 9 bases match TRBD2. The DNA matches TRBJ2-7 better at its end, which makes the J call doubtful. This CDR3 is built from 16 residues. Germline values: CDR1 LGHNA, CDR2 YSLEER. The CDR3 here is CASSQDLGSGGNEQYF. CDR3 DNA: TGCGCCAGCAGCCAAGATCTGGGTAGCGGGGGCAATGAGCAGTACTTC.

The rearrangement links TRBV5-1 to TRBJ2-1, with 10 bases fitting TRBD2. This CDR3 has 19 residues. The germline gives CDR1 SGHRS, CDR2 YFSETQ. Trimming cost V 4 bases and J 0 bases; bases outside gene matches: 13. CDR3 coding DNA: TGCGCCAGCAGCCCCCGGGGTAGCGGGGGGCCGAGCTCCTACAATGAGCAGTTCTTC. Amino acid sequence: CASSPRGSGGPSSYNEQFF.

This clonotype was found a few times. The chain employs TRBV4-2 and TRBJ2-5, with D uncertain. Between the trimmed V and J ends, which lost 0 bases and 3 bases, there was a span of 8 bases. Germline CDR1 LGHNA, CDR2 YNFKEQ. This CDR3 is 14 amino acids long. DNA for the CDR3: TGTGCCAGCAGCCAAGATCTTGATAAAGAGACCCAGTACTTC. It translates to CASSQDLDKETQYF.

At least ten counts were recorded for this clonotype. The rearrangement joins TRBV12-3 or TRBV12-4 to TRBJ2-3; 10 nucleotides match TRBD2. The junction had 9 bases not matched to a gene; V was cut back by 5 bases and J by 1 base. This CDR3 is 17 amino acids long. The CDR3 DNA follows: TGTGCCAGCAGTCCGATTTCTGGGACTAGCGGCACAGATACGCAGTATTTT. As protein: CASSPISGTSGTDTQYF.

V is TRBV10-3 and J is TRBJ2-5; 11 nucleotides align to TRBD1. Germline V gene lookup returns CDR1 ENHRY and CDR2 SYGVKD. This CDR3 contains 15 residues. With 0 bases clipped from V and 11 bases from J, the junction kept 8 bases outside the gene matches. CDR3 protein: CAISESGTGGNEQYF. For the CDR3, the DNA is TGTGCCATCAGTGAGTCAGGGACAGGGGGAAATGAGCAGTACTTC.